This note documents a single T cell receptor (beta chain) sequence. Authors' data handling: Amplification from reference gene primers served as the basis for estimated nucleated cell counts. The data were produced by immunoSEQ multiplex PCR, yet TCRdb's version contains in-frame clones alone and is incomplete. V and J calls and clone size are those listed in that table; D and trimming were worked out from the DNA. The repertoire holds just over 350,000 clones, 86% seen once, with under 8.5% in the top ten. J lost 4 bases, V lost 5 bases, and 7 bases had no gene match. Germline CDR1 is LGHDT and CDR2 is YNNKEL (reference sequence). The CDR3 is 14 residues long. This sample was taken from a study of blood T cell repertoires in COVID-19. About the study: Spain, Italy and the United States supplied samples that represented acute and convalescent COVID-19. PBMCs, B-cell-depleted T cells, or T cells provided the cDNA or gDNA that made up the material.

Seattle cases were enrolled at active infection and followed longitudinally. The chain combines TRBV3-1 (or the pseudogene TRBV3-2) with TRBJ2-7; TRBD1 agrees at 8 bases. This TCR was sampled from a woman in her sixties with COVID-19, enrolled during active disease. Sequenced: peripheral blood. The CDR3 DNA follows: TGTGCCAGCAGCTGGACAGGGCGGAATTACGAGCAGTACTTC. This sequence encodes CASSWTGRNYEQYF.